This TCR beta chain was identified during a study of regulatory T cells in long-lasting Graves disease. Regarding the study as a whole: The work looked only at peripheral blood and did not look at thyroid tissue. Persistent Graves' patients had lower TCR diversity than newly diagnosed ones.

Worth noting for this clonotype: The target antigen is unknown.

Assembly of TCR beta libraries relied on iRepertoire HTBI primers together with Arm-PCR of CDR3 regions. TCRdb processed the multiplex PCR reads anew with MiXCR; each CDR3 protein has one entry. The sample consists of around 460,000 distinct CDR3 sequences, approximately 23% of them appearing once. Time point described: persistent/refractory GD, antithyroid drugs over 5 years with positive TRAb. Scientists built the TCR library using RNA that was extracted from PBMCs. The CDR3 has 16 residues. Per germline, CDR1 LGHDT and CDR2 YNNKEL (reference sequence). The V end was cut by 0 bases, the J end by 4 bases, with 12 bases between.

The chain has TRBV3-1 and TRBJ1-4; D is unclear. The clonotype was recovered from a female donor with Graves disease. The specimen was peripheral blood mononuclear cells (PBMCs), collected when the disease was refractory, from a patient treated with antithyroid drugs. CDR3: CASSQDKTDVNEKLFF. CDR3 in DNA: TGTGCCAGCAGCCAAGACAAGACGGACGTTAATGAAAAACTGTTTTTT. Supplemented by reference TRBV3-1 and TRBJ1-4, the full variable domain reads DTAVSQTPKYLVTQMGNDKSIKCEQNLGHDTMYWYKQDSKKFLKIMFSYNNKELIINETVPNRFSPKSPDKAHLNLHINSLELGDSAVYFCASSQDKTDVNEKLFFGSGTQLSVL.